One and the same sample provided the 6 T cell receptor beta chains below, sequenced in a study of tumor-infiltrating lymphocytes in oesophageal squamous cell carcinoma. Via MiXCR, TCRdb re-called the PCR reads, giving one row per CDR3 protein. The data show 20,000 or so distinct CDR3 sequences, roughly 40% seen once. The sequenced sample consisted of esophageal tumor tissue. The origin of the receptors is a male donor with esophageal squamous cell carcinoma.

This clonotype was seen repeatedly, ten times or more. The rearrangement uses TRBV5-4 and TRBJ2-1; 7 bases map to TRBD2. The V segment lost 1 base and the J segment 10 bases; nucleotides outside the gene matches: 2. The CDR3 runs 12 residues. Germline values: CDR1 SGHNT, CDR2 YYREEE (reference sequence). CDR3 residues: CASSLPLAEQFF. The DNA for the CDR3 is TGTGCCAGCAGCTTGCCACTAGCGGAGCAGTTCTTC. The complete variable domain, with remaining parts taken from reference TRBV5-4 and TRBJ2-1, reads ETGVTQSPTHLIKTRGQQVTLRCSSQSGHNTVSWYQQALGQGPQFIFQYYREEENGRGNFPPRFSGLQFPNYSSELNVNALELDDSALYLCASSLPLAEQFFGPGTRLTVL.

This clonotype occurred many times. Here the CDR3 DNA reads TGTGCCAGCAGTCCTGACAGCGCTGGGTATGGCTACACCTTC. It is translated as CASSPDSAGYGYTF. The V gene is TRBV28, the J gene TRBJ1-2; weak D call: TRBD1 (5 bases). Germline V gives CDR1 MDHEN, CDR2 SYDVKM. V was trimmed by 5 bases and J by 5 bases, leaving 15 bases between them. The CDR3 has 14 residues.

This clonotype was counted a few times. The chain uses TRBV20-1 and TRBJ1-1; 7 bases are a match to TRBD1. CDR1 DFQATT and CDR2 SNEGSKA come from the germline V gene (reference sequence). V lost 0 bases, J lost 1 base, and 11 bases stayed unmatched. The CDR3 is 17 residues long. CDR3 residues: CSARDWRGRGTNTEAFF. The CDR3 DNA reads TGCAGTGCTAGAGATTGGAGGGGGCGCGGAACGAACACTGAAGCTTTCTTT.

This chain uses TRBV6-2 or TRBV6-3 with TRBJ2-5, with TRBD2 as a possible D gene (5 bases). The J call may be incorrect, as the DNA end agrees better with TRBJ2-7. CDR1 is MNHEY and CDR2 is SVGEGT in the germline V gene. The CDR3 runs to 15 residues. The CDR3 loop reads CASRMDEGGVYEQYF. CDR3 bases: TGTGCCAGCAGAATGGATGAGGGCGGTGTCTACGAGCAGTACTTC.

This clonotype was found a few times. This chain joins TRBV4-1 and TRBJ1-2, with D unclear. Trimming removed 1 base from V and 4 bases from J, with 13 bases in between. This CDR3 spans 15 amino acids. In germline, CDR1 is MGHRA, CDR2 YSYEKL. CDR3 bases: TGCGCCAGCAGCCAAGTTGTGGGCTCGTTCTATGGCTACACCTTC. This codes for CASSQVVGSFYGYTF.

About this clonotype itself: The junction shows a germline mismatch at one end, possibly a read error. The V and J genes are TRBV24-1 and TRBJ2-5; D is possibly TRBD1 or TRBD2 (6 bases each). The end of the DNA is better explained by TRBJ2-1, so the J call may be wrong. Germline CDR1 reads KGHDR; CDR2 reads SFDVKD. This CDR3 is 14 amino acids long. The CDR3 loop is CTTSDGGLSTEQFF. DNA of the CDR3: TGTACCACCAGTGATGGGGGGCTATCTACCGAGCAGTTCTTC.